This entry lists 3 T cell receptor beta chains sequenced from one sample in a study of response to subunit inactivated influenza vaccine (dated by TCRdb to about 2018). The library relied on RT-PCR. Sequenced on an Illumina HiSeq 2500. TCRdb trimmed public reads at Q25 via fastp, called clones via MiXCR and kept in-frame beta chains. One record per CDR3 amino acid sequence lists the most common genes and DNA. The sample contains more than 550,000 distinct CDR3 sequences, approximately 10% of them found a single time. About 10% of the sample goes to the ten largest clones. This specimen was PBMCs from blood, taken on the day of vaccination. These receptors were taken from a man over 45 who received an inactivated influenza vaccine. Donor details come from another sample of the same person, matched by shared clones.

This clonotype was observed a few times. This sequence joins TRBV5-1 and TRBJ2-7; 7 bases agree with TRBD1. This CDR3 has 13 amino acids. Trimming took 4 bases from V and 2 from J; bases not matched to a gene: 3. Germline loops: CDR1 SGHRS, CDR2 YFSETQ. The CDR3 loop reads CASSGQVPYEQYF. CDR3 DNA: TGCGCCAGCAGCGGACAGGTTCCCTACGAGCAGTACTTC.

This rearrangement joins TRBV7-9 to TRBJ2-7; D is unresolved. The CDR3 consists of 13 residues. Trimming cost V 1 base and J 7 bases, with 11 bases left between them. Germline assignment: CDR1 SEHNR and CDR2 FQNEAQ (reference sequence). CDR3 sequence: CASSLGPRLEQYF. The CDR3, as DNA: TGTGCCAGCAGCTTAGGACCCCGTTTGGAGCAGTACTTC.

This clonotype was seen at least ten times. This rearrangement joins TRBV20-1 to TRBJ2-7; TRBD2 is a possible D gene (6 bases). In germline, CDR1 is DFQATT, CDR2 SNEGSKA (reference sequence). V lost 5 bases and J lost 2, with 22 bases in between. CDR3 size: 16 residues. The CDR3 protein is CSARDTSGLNTYEQYF. CDR3 coding DNA: TGCAGTGCTCGGGATACCTCGGGACTGAACACCTACGAGCAGTACTTC.